What follows are 18 T cell receptor beta chains derived from one specimen sequenced in a study of CD8 T cells in Susac syndrome. After extraction with the RNeasy kit, roughly 0.45 to 1 ug of the RNA was reverse transcribed using random hexamers. From the immunoSEQ multiplex PCR reads, TCRdb called clonotypes with MiXCR, one entry per CDR3 protein. Altogether approximately 210,000 distinct CDR3 sequences are present, 94% being singletons, with the ten largest covering around 0.15%. The sequencing sample was made of CD4+ T cells from PBMCs. All receptors derive from a human donor with Susac syndrome.

This sequence joins TRBV7-9 and TRBJ2-1; D unresolved. Germline V lookup: CDR1 SEHNR, CDR2 FQNEAQ (reference sequence). Deletions cut 5 bases from V and 6 bases from J, with 5 bases between. This CDR3 comprises 11 residues. The CDR3: CASSPSNEQFF. The CDR3 DNA sequence: TGTGCCAGCAGCCCATCCAATGAGCAGTTCTTC.

The rearrangement joins TRBV9 to TRBJ1-1; unclear D gene. The CDR3 totals 14 residues. Trimming took off 3 bases at V and 1 base at J, with 10 bases between the two ends. The germline V gene encodes CDR1 SGDLS and CDR2 YYNGEE. This CDR3 reads CASSEGQPNTEAFF. CDR3 nucleotides: TGTGCCAGCAGCGAAGGGCAGCCGAACACTGAAGCTTTCTTT.

The chain couples TRBV28 to TRBJ2-7, with 9 bases aligning to TRBD1. Germline assignment: CDR1 MDHEN and CDR2 SYDVKM. The CDR3 has 14 amino acids. J was trimmed by 5 bases and V by 6 bases; bases with no gene match: 8. The DNA of the CDR3 is TGTGCCAGCAGGGTTCCGGGACAGGGACACGAGCAGTACTTC. Amino acid sequence: CASRVPGQGHEQYF.

The genes are TRBV12-3 or TRBV12-4 and TRBJ1-4; D unclear. Trimming shortened V by 3 bases and J by 8 bases, and 10 bases separated the two germline ends. The CDR3 sequence is 13 residues long. The CDR3 loop is CASSLGRTEKLFF. CDR3 coding DNA: TGTGCCAGCAGTTTGGGCAGGACGGAAAAACTGTTTTTT.

The chain combines TRBV9 with TRBJ1-2, with a weak D call TRBD1 (5 bases). The V end lost 3 bases, the J end lost 8 bases, and 17 bases lay between the germline ends. Germline loops: CDR1 SGDLS, CDR2 YYNGEE. The CDR3 runs 14 residues. Written as DNA, the CDR3 is TGTGCCAGCAGCGCCTTGACGGGGGGTGAAGGCTACACCTTC. Protein: CASSALTGGEGYTF.

V usage is TRBV30 and J usage is TRBJ2-2; unclear D gene. The germline V and J ends were trimmed by 3 bases and 2 bases, with 10 bases remaining between them. CDR1 and CDR2 (germline): GTSNPN, SVGIG (reference sequence). The CDR3 covers 14 residues. CDR3 DNA sequence: TGTGCCTGGAGAGGCTCACACAACACCGGGGAGCTGTTTTTT. Protein: CAWRGSHNTGELFF.

The chain employs TRBV20-1 and TRBJ2-3; 9 positions agree with TRBD1. The germline gives CDR1 DFQATT, CDR2 SNEGSKA (reference sequence). The CDR3 runs 14 residues. V shed 7 bases and J 1 base; nucleotides not matched to a gene: 6. In nucleotides, the CDR3 is TGCAGTGGCACAGGGGGCGCGGGCACAGATACGCAGTATTTT. Its protein product is CSGTGGAGTDTQYF.

For this clonotype: A junction end diverges from the germline sequence, so it may reflect a read error. The chain employs TRBV6-1 and TRBJ1-2, with 8 bases lining up with TRBD1. This CDR3 region has 16 residues. CDR1 MNHNS and CDR2 SASEGT come from the germline V gene. CDR3 sequence (DNA): TGTGCCAGCAGTCAAGCTGGCCGAGACAGGGGTTATGGCTACACCTTC. Translating it yields CASSQAGRDRGYGYTF.

The chain couples TRBV7-6 to TRBJ1-6; D might be TRBD1 (5 bases). The CDR3 sequence is 16 residues long. Germline CDR1 and CDR2: SGHVS and FNYEAQ. The V and J ends lost 2 bases and 2 bases respectively, with 10 bases between them. CDR3 DNA sequence: TGTGCCAGCAGCTTAAGGGGAGTCGCCTATAATTCACCCCTCCACTTT. Translation: CASSLRGVAYNSPLHF.

J is TRBJ2-1 and V is TRBV19; D remains unclear. In germline, CDR1 is LNHDA, CDR2 SQIVND (reference sequence). V lost 5 bases and J 7 bases, leaving 12 bases between the germline ends. The CDR3 covers 13 residues. The CDR3 sequence: CASSLRTVNEQFF. CDR3 sequence (DNA): TGTGCCAGTAGTTTACGGACGGTAAATGAGCAGTTCTTC.

This rearrangement joins TRBV30 to TRBJ2-1, with no clear D. Germline CDR1 reads GTSNPN; CDR2 reads SVGIG (reference sequence). Trimming cost V 0 bases and J 4 bases, with 4 bases left between them. The CDR3 is 12 residues long. The CDR3 here is CAWSVRYNEQFF. In DNA, the CDR3 is TGTGCCTGGAGTGTACGTTACAATGAGCAGTTCTTC.

The V gene is TRBV12-3 or TRBV12-4, the J gene TRBJ1-1; 7 nucleotides match TRBD1. V lost 7 bases, J lost 4 bases, and 6 bases stayed unmatched. This CDR3 comprises 13 residues. This CDR3 reads CASNRQGFTEAFF. In DNA form, the CDR3 reads TGTGCCAGCAACAGACAGGGTTTCACTGAAGCTTTCTTT.

The chain links TRBV12-3 or TRBV12-4 to TRBJ1-1; TRBD1 is a possible D gene (5 bases). Trimming left V 3 bases short and J 6 bases short, with 11 bases between. The length of the CDR3 is 13 residues. The CDR3 sequence is CASSFSGTPEAFF. CDR3 in DNA: TGTGCCAGCAGTTTTTCCGGGACGCCTGAAGCTTTCTTT.

The chain links TRBV2 to TRBJ2-1; D remains unclear. The CDR3 covers 13 residues. The V and J ends lost 7 bases and 0 bases respectively, with 7 bases between them. Germline CDR1 is SNHLY and CDR2 is FYNNEI. The CDR3 reads CASMRSSYNEQFF. CDR3 nucleotide sequence: TGTGCCAGCATGAGGAGCTCCTACAATGAGCAGTTCTTC. Variable domain in full (rest from reference TRBV2 and TRBJ2-1): EPEVTQTPSHQVTQMGQEVILRCVPISNHLYFYWYRQILGQKVEFLVSFYNNEISEKSEIFDDQFSVERPDGSNFTLKIRSTKLEDSAMYFCASMRSSYNEQFFGPGTRLTVL.

This chain joins TRBV5-1 and TRBJ2-1; 9 positions match TRBD1. The V gene end was trimmed by 3 bases and the J gene end by 8 bases; junction bases not matched to a gene: 6. Germline V gene sequence: CDR1 SGHRS, CDR2 YFSETQ. This CDR3 has 14 amino acids. CDR3 protein: CASSSGQGTYEQFF. CDR3 DNA sequence: TGCGCCAGCAGCTCTGGACAGGGGACATATGAGCAGTTCTTC.

V gene TRBV5-6 combines with J gene TRBJ2-1; D gene uncertain. CDR3 length: 14 amino acids. The germline V and J ends were trimmed by 1 base and 6 bases, with 11 bases remaining between them. Germline values: CDR1 SGHDT, CDR2 YYEEEE. The CDR3 DNA is TGTGCCAGCAGCTTGTTACAGCAGAGCAATGAGCAGTTCTTC. It encodes CASSLLQQSNEQFF. Looking up the rest from reference TRBV5-6 and TRBJ2-1 gives the full variable domain: DAGVTQSPTHLIKTRGQQVTLRCSPKSGHDTVSWYQQALGQGPQFIFQYYEEEERQRGNFPDRFSGHQFPNYSSELNVNALLLGDSALYLCASSLLQQSNEQFFGPGTRLTVL.

The chain carries TRBV2 and TRBJ1-2, with D possibly being TRBD1 (5 bases). This CDR3 has 12 residues. V lost 10 bases and J 2 bases, leaving 11 bases between the germline ends. CDR1 is SNHLY, CDR2 FYNNEI, per germline. CDR3 bases: TGTGCCATGTCTGGGGGGAACTATGGCTACACCTTC. Protein product: CAMSGGNYGYTF.

The chain joins TRBV19 to TRBJ1-2; no definite D call. The germline gives CDR1 LNHDA, CDR2 SQIVND (reference sequence). The V end lost 6 bases, the J end lost 0 bases, and 5 bases lay between the germline ends. The CDR3 is 12 amino acids. CDR3 amino acids: CASRLANYGYTF. In DNA form, the CDR3 reads TGTGCCAGTAGGTTAGCTAACTATGGCTACACCTTC.